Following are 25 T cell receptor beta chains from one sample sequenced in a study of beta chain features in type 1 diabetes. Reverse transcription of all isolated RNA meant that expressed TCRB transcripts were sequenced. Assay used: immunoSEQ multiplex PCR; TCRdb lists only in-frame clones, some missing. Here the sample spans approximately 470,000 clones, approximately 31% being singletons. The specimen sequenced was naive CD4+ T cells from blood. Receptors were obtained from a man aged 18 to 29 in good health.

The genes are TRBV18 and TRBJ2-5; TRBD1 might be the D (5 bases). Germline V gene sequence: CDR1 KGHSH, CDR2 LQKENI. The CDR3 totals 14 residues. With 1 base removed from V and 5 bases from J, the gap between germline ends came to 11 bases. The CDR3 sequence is CASSPLAGMETQYF. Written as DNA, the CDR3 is TGTGCCAGCTCACCACTCGCAGGGATGGAGACCCAGTACTTC.

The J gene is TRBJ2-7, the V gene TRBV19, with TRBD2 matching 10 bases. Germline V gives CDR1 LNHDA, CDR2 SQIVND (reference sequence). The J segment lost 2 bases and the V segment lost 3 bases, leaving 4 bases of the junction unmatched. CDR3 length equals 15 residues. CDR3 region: CASSIPGLAAYEQYF. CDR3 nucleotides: TGTGCCAGTAGTATCCCAGGACTAGCGGCCTACGAGCAGTACTTC.

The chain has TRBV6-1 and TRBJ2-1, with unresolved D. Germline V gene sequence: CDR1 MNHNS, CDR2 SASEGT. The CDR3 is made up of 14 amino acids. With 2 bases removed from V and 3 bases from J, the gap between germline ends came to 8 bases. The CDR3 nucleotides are TGTGCCAGCAGTGAAAGCAAATACTACAATGAGCAGTTCTTC. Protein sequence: CASSESKYYNEQFF.

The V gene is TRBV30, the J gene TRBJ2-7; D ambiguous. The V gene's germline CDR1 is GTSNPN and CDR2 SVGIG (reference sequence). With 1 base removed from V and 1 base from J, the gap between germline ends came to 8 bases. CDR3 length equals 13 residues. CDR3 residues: CAWSDSPSYEQYF. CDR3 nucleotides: TGTGCCTGGAGTGACTCGCCGTCCTACGAGCAGTACTTC. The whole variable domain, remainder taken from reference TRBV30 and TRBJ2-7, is SQTIHQWPATLVQPVGSPLSLECTVEGTSNPNLYWYRQAAGRGLQLLFYSVGIGQISSEVPQNLSASRPQDRQFILSSKKLLLSDSGFYLCAWSDSPSYEQYFGPGTRLTVT.

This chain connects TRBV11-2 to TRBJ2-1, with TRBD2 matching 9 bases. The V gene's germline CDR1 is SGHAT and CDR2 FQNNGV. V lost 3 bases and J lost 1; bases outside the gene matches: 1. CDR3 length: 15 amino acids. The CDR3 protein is CASSFSGSSYNEQFF. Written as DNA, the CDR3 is TGTGCCAGCAGCTTTAGCGGGAGTTCCTACAATGAGCAGTTCTTC.

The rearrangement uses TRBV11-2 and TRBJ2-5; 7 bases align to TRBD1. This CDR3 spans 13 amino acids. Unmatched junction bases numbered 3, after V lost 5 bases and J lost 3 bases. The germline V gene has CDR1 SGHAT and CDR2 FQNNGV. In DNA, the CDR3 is TGTGCCAGCAGCACAGACAGGGAAGAGACCCAGTACTTC. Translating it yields CASSTDREETQYF. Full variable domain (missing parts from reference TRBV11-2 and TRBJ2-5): EAGVAQSPRYKIIEKRQSVAFWCNPISGHATLYWYQQILGQGPKLLIQFQNNGVVDDSQLPKDRFSAERLKGVDSTLKIQPAKLEDSAVYLCASSTDREETQYFGPGTRLLVL.

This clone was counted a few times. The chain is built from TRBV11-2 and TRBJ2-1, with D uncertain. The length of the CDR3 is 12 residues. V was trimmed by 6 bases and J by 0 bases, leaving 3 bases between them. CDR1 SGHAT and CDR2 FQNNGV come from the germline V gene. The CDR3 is CASRSSYNEQFF. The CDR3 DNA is TGTGCCAGCAGATCCTCCTACAATGAGCAGTTCTTC. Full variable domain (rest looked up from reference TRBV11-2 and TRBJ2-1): EAGVAQSPRYKIIEKRQSVAFWCNPISGHATLYWYQQILGQGPKLLIQFQNNGVVDDSQLPKDRFSAERLKGVDSTLKIQPAKLEDSAVYLCASRSSYNEQFFGPGTRLTVL.

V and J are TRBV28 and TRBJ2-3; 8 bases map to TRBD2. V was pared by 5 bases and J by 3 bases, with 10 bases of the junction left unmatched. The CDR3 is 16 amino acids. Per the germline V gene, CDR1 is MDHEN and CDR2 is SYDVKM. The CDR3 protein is CASSPRTSRLTDTQYF. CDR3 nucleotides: TGTGCCAGCAGTCCCCGGACTAGCAGGTTGACAGATACGCAGTATTTT.

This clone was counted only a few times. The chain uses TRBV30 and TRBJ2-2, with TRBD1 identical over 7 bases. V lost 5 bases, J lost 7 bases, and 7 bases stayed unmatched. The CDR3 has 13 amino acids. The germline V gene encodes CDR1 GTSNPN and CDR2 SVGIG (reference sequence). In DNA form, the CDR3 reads TGTGCCTGGGTTGACAGGGCGATCGGGGAGCTGTTTTTT. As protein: CAWVDRAIGELFF.

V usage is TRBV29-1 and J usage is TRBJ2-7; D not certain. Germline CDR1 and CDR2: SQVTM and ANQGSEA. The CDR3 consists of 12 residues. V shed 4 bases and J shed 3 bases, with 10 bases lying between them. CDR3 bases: TGCAGCGTTGCGCCGGATTACTACGAGCAGTACTTC. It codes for CSVAPDYYEQYF.

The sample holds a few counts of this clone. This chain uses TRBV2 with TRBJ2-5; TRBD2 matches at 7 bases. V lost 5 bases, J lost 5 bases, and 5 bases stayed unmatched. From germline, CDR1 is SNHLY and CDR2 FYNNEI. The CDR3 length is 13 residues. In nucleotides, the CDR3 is TGTGCCAGCAGTCCTCATAGCGGGGAGACCCAGTACTTC. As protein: CASSPHSGETQYF.

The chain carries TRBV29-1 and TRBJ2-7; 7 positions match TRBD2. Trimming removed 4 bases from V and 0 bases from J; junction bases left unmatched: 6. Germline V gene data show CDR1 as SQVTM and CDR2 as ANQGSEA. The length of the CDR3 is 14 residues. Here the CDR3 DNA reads TGCAGCGTTGGCTCTAGCGGAAACTCCTACGAGCAGTACTTC. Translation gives CSVGSSGNSYEQYF.

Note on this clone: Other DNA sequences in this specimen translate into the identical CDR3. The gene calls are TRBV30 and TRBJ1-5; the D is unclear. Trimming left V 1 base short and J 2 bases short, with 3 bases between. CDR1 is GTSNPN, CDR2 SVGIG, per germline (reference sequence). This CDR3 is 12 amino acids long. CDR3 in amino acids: CAWSGGNQPQHF. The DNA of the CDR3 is TGTGCCTGGAGTGGTGGCAATCAGCCCCAGCATTTT. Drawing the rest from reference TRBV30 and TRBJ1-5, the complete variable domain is SQTIHQWPATLVQPVGSPLSLECTVEGTSNPNLYWYRQAAGRGLQLLFYSVGIGQISSEVPQNLSASRPQDRQFILSSKKLLLSDSGFYLCAWSGGNQPQHFGDGTRLSIL.

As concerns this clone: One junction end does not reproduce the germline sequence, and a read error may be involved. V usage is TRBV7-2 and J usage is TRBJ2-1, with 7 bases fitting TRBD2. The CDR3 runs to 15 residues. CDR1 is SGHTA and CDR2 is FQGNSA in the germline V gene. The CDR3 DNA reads TGTGCCAGCAGTTTAGGACTAGTCGCCTACAATGAGCAGTTCTTC. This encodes CASSLGLVAYNEQFF.

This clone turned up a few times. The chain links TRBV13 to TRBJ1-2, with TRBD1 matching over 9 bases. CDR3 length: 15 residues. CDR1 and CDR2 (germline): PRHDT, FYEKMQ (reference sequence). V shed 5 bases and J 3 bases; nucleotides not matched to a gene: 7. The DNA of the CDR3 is TGTGCCAGCAGCCCCTACAGGGGGCGCGACTATGGCTACACCTTC. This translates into CASSPYRGRDYGYTF.

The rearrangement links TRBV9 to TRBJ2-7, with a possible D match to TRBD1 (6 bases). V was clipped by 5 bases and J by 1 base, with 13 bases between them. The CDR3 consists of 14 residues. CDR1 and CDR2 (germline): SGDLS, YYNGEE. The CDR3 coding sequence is TGTGCCAGCAGTAGAACAGGGAATTCCTACGAGCAGTACTTC. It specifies CASSRTGNSYEQYF.

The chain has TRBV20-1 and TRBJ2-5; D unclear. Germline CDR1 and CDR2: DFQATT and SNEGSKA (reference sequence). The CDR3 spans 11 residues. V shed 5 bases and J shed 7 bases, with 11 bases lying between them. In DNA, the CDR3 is TGCAGTGCTTTCCCGGTGGGGACCCAGTACTTC. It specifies CSAFPVGTQYF.

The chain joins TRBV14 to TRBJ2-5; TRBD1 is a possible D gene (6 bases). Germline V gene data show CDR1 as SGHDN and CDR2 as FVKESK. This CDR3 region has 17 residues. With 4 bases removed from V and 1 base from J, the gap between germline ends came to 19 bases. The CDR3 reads CASSRLSRGLGQETQYF. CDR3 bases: TGTGCCAGCAGCCGCCTAAGCAGGGGATTGGGCCAAGAGACCCAGTACTTC.

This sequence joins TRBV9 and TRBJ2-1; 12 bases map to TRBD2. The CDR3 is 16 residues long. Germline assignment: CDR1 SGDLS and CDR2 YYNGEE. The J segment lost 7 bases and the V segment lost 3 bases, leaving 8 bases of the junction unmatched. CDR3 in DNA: TGTGCCAGCAGCGCGGCTCTAGCGGGAGGGGAAAATGAGCAGTTCTTC. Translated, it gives CASSAALAGGENEQFF.

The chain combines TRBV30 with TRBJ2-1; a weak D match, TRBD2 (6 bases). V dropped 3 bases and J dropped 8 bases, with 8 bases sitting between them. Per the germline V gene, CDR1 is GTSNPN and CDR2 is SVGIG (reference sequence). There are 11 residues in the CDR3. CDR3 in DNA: TGTGCCTGGAGAGGCGGGGATGAGCAGTTCTTC. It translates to CAWRGGDEQFF.

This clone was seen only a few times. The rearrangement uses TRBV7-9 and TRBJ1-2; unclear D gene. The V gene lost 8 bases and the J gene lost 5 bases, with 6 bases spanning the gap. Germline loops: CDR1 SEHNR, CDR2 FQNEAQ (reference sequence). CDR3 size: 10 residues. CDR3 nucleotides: TGTGCCAGCGGAGTATATGGCTACACCTTC. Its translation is CASGVYGYTF.

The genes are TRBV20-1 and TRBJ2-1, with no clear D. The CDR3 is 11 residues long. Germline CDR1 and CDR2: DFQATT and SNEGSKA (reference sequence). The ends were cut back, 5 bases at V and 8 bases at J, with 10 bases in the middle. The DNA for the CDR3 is TGCAGTGCTCAGAGAAATCATGAGCAGTTCTTC. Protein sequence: CSAQRNHEQFF.

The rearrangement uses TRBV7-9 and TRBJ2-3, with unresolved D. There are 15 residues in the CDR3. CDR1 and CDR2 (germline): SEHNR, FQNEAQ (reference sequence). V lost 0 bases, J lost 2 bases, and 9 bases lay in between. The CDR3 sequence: CASSLALTNTDTQYF. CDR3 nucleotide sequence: TGTGCCAGCAGCTTAGCTCTAACCAACACAGATACGCAGTATTTT. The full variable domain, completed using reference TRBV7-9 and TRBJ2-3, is DTGVSQNPRHKITKRGQNVTFRCDPISEHNRLYWYRQTLGQGPEFLTYFQNEAQLEKSRLLSDRFSAERPKGSFSTLEIQRTEQGDSAMYLCASSLALTNTDTQYFGPGTRLTVL.

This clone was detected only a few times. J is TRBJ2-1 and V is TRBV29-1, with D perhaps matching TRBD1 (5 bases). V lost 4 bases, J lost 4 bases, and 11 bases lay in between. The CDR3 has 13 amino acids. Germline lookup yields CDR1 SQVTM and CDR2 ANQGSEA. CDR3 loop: CSVADTLYNEQFF. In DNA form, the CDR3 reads TGCAGCGTTGCGGACACCTTATACAATGAGCAGTTCTTC.

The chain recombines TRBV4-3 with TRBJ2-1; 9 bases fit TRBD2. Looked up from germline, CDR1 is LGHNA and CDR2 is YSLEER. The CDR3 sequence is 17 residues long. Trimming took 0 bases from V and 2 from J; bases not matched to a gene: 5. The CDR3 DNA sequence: TGCGCCAGCAGCCAAGATAAAAGCGGGAGGACCTACAATGAGCAGTTCTTC. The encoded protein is CASSQDKSGRTYNEQFF.